The source of this TCR beta chain is a study of T-cell memory formation after mild COVID-19. Turning to the study itself: Clusters were largely donor specific.

In TCRdb, the 5' RACE reads were re-called with MiXCR into one record per CDR3 protein. Here the sample spans roughly 130,000 distinct CDR3 sequences, about 6.5% being singletons. Overall study findings and caveats: Certain responding clones were present in pre-infection memory, suggesting participation of cross-reactive memory. CM and EM subsets held most contracting CD4+ clones; EMRA held CD8+ ones.

Ten or more counts support this clonotype. Its antigen is as yet unknown. Sample: PBMCs or a T cell subset sorted from them (not recorded which). The source is an adult woman who had mild COVID-19 (a few samples of this study predate the infection). Cell type and time point are not known.

CDR3 sequence: CAWSVMNALETEAFF. The CDR3 bases are TGTGCCTGGAGTGTAATGAACGCTTTGGAGACTGAAGCTTTCTTT. The chain uses TRBV30 and TRBJ1-1, with unresolved D. The CDR3 is made up of 15 amino acids. With 0 bases removed from V and 5 bases from J, the gap between germline ends came to 16 bases. Germline V CDR1 and CDR2: GTSNPN, SVGIG (reference sequence).